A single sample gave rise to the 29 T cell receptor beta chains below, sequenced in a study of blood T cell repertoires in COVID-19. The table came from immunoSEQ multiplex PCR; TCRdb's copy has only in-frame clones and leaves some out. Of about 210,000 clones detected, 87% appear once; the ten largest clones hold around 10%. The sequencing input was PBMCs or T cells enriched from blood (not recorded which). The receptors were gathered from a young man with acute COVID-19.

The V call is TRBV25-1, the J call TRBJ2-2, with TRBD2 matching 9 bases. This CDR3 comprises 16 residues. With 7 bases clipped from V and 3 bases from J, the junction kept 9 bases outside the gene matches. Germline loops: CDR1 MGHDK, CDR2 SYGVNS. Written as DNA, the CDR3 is TGTGCCAGCACAAAAAGTAGCGGGAGACACACCGGGGAGCTGTTTTTT. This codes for CASTKSSGRHTGELFF.

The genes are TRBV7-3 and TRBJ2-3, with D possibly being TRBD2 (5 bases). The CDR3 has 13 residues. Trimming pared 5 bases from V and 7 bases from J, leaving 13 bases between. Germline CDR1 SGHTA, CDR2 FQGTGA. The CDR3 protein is CASSPGDPHTQYF. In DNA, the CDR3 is TGTGCCAGCAGCCCCGGGGATCCCCATACGCAGTATTTT. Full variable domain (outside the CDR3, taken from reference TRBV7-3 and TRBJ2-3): GAGVSQTPSNKVTEKGKYVELRCDPISGHTALYWYRQSLGQGPEFLIYFQGTGAADDSGLPNDRFFAVRPEGSVSTLKIQRTERGDSAVYLCASSPGDPHTQYFGPGTRLTVL.

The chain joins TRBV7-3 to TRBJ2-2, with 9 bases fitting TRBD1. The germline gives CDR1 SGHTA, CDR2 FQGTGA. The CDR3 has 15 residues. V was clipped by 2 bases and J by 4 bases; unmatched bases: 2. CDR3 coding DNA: TGTGCCAGCAGCTTAGGGACAGGGAGCACCGGGGAGCTGTTTTTT. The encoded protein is CASSLGTGSTGELFF.

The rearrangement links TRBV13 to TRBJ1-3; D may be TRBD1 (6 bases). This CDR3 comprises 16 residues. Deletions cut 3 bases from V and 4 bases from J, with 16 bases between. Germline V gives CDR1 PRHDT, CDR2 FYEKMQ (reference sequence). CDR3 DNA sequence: TGTGCCAGCAGCTTCGATCAGGGGCGCCTCGGAAACACCATATATTTT. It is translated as CASSFDQGRLGNTIYF. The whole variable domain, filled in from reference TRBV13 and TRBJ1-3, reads AAGVIQSPRHLIKEKRETATLKCYPIPRHDTVYWYQQGPGQDPQFLISFYEKMQSDKGSIPDRFSAQQFSDYHSELNMSSLELGDSALYFCASSFDQGRLGNTIYFGEGSWLTVV.

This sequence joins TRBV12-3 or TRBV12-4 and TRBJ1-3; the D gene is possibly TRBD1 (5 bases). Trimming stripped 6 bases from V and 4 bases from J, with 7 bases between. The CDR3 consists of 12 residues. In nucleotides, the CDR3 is TGTGCCAGCAGCCGGGGGGGAAACACCATATATTTT. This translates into CASSRGGNTIYF.

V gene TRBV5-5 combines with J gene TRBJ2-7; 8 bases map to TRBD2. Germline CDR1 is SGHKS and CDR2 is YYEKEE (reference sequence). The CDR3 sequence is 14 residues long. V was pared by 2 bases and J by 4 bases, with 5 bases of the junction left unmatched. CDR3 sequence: CASSFGLAAYEQYF. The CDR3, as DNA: TGTGCCAGCAGCTTTGGACTAGCAGCTTACGAGCAGTACTTC. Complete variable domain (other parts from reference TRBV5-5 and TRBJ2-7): DAGVTQSPTHLIKTRGQQVTLRCSPISGHKSVSWYQQVLGQGPQFIFQYYEKEERGRGNFPDRFSARQFPNYSSELNVNALLLGDSALYLCASSFGLAAYEQYFGPGTRLTVT.

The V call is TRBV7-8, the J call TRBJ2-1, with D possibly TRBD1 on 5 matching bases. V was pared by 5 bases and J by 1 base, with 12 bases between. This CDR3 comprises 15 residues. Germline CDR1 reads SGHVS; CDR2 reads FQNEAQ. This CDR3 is CASSPPQGSYNEQFF. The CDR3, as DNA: TGTGCCAGCAGCCCCCCTCAGGGTTCCTACAATGAGCAGTTCTTC.

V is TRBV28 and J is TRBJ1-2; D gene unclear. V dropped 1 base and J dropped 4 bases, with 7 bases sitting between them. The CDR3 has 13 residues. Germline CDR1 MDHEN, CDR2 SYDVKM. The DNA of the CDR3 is TGTGCCAGCAGTTTATCGGCAGGCTATGGCTACACCTTC. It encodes CASSLSAGYGYTF.

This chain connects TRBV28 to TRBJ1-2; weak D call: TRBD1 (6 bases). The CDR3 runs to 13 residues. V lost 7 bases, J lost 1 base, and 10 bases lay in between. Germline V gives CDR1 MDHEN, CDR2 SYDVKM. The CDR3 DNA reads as TGTGCCAGCATCCCAGGGGATAACTATGGCTACACCTTC. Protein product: CASIPGDNYGYTF.

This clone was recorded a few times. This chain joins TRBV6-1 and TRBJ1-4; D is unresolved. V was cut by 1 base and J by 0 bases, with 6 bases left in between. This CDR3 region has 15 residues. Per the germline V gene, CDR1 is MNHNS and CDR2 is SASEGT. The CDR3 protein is CASSEDRATNEKLFF. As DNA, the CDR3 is TGTGCCAGCAGTGAAGACAGAGCAACTAATGAAAAACTGTTTTTT.

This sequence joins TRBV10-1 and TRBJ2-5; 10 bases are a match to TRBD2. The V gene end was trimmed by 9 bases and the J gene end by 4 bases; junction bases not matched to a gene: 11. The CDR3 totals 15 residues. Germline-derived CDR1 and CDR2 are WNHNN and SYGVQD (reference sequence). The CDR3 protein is CARWSGRVNVETQYF. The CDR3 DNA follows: TGCGCCAGATGGAGCGGGAGGGTTAACGTAGAGACCCAGTACTTC.

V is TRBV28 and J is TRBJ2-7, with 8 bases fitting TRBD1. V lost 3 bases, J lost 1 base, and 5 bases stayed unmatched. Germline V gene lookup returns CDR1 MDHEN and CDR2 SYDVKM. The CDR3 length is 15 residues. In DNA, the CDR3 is TGTGCCAGCAGTTTCTACACAGGGGGGTCCTACGAGCAGTACTTC. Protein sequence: CASSFYTGGSYEQYF.

CDR3 DNA sequence: TGTGCCAGCTCACCACCAAACAGCCACCCTAGCGAGCCCCAGCATTTT. Translated: CASSPPNSHPSEPQHF. The chain carries TRBV18 and TRBJ1-5, with D hard to call. Germline CDR1 KGHSH, CDR2 LQKENI. The CDR3 loop spans 16 amino acids. Trimming stripped 0 bases from V and 8 bases from J, with 17 bases between.

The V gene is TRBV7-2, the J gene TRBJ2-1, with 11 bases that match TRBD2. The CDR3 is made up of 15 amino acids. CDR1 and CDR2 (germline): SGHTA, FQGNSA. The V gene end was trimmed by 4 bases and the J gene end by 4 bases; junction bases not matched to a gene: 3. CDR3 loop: CASSSTSGEYNEQFF. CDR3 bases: TGTGCCAGCAGCTCGACTAGCGGGGAGTACAATGAGCAGTTCTTC.

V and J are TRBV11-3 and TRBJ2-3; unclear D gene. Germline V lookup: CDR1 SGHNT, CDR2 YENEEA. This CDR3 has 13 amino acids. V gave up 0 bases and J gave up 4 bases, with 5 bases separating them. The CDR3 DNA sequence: TGTGCCAGCAGCTTAGATCGGGCAGATACGCAGTATTTT. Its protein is CASSLDRADTQYF.

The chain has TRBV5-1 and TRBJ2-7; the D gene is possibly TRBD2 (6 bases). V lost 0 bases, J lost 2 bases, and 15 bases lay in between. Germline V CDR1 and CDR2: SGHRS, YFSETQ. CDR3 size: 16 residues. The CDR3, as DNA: TGCGCCAGCAGCTTGGCGGAGGGTACCCTTACCTACGAGCAGTACTTC. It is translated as CASSLAEGTLTYEQYF.

This CDR3 is CAWSSADIVYEQYF. The CDR3 DNA sequence: TGTGCCTGGAGCTCGGCAGACATTGTCTACGAGCAGTACTTC. This sequence joins TRBV30 and TRBJ2-7; D is uncertain. CDR3 length: 14 amino acids. The V end lost 3 bases, the J end lost 3 bases, and 15 bases lay between the germline ends. Germline V gives CDR1 GTSNPN, CDR2 SVGIG (reference sequence).

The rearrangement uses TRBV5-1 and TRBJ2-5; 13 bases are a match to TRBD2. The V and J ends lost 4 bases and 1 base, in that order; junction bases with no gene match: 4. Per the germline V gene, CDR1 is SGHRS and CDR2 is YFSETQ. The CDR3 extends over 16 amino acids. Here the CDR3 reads CASSRGLAGSQETQYF. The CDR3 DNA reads TGCGCCAGCAGCCGGGGACTAGCGGGGAGCCAAGAGACCCAGTACTTC.

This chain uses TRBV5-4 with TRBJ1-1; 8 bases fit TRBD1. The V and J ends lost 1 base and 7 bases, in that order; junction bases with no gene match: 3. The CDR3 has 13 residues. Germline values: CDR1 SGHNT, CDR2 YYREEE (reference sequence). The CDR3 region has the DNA TGTGCCAGCAGCTTGCTGACAGGGGATGAAGCTTTCTTT. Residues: CASSLLTGDEAFF.

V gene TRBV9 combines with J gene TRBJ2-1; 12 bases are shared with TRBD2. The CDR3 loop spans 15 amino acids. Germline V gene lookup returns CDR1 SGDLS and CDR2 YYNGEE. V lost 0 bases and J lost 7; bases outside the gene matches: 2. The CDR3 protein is CASSVAGTSGNEQFF. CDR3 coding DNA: TGTGCCAGCAGCGTAGCTGGGACTAGCGGGAATGAGCAGTTCTTC.

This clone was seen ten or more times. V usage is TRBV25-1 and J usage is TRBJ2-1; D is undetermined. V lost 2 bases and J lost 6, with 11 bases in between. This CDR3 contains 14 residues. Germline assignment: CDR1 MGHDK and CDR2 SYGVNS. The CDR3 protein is CASSEPDTVNEQFF. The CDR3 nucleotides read TGTGCCAGCAGTGAACCCGACACCGTCAATGAGCAGTTCTTC.

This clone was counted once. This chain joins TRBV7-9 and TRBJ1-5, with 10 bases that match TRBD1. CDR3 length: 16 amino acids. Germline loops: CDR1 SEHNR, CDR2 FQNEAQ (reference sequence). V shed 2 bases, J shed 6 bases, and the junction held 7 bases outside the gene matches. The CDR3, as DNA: TGTGCCAGCAGCTTACCCGGGACAGGGGCAGGTCAGCCCCAGCATTTT. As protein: CASSLPGTGAGQPQHF.

The CDR3 region is CASSQQPGQGTETQYF. CDR3 nucleotide sequence: TGTGCCAGCAGCCAGCAGCCGGGACAGGGAACGGAGACGCAGTATTTT. The chain joins TRBV14 to TRBJ2-3, with 9 bases that match TRBD1. This CDR3 has 16 amino acids. In germline, CDR1 is SGHDN, CDR2 FVKESK. Losses at the gene ends were 3 bases for V and 9 bases for J; bases not matched to a gene: 13.

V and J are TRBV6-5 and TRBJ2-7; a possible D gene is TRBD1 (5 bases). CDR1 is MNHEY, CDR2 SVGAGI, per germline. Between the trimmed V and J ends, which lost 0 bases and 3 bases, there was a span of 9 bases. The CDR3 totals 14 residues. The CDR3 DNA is TGTGCCAGCAGTTACTCATCCCAGGGCTACGAGCAGTACTTC. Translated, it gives CASSYSSQGYEQYF.

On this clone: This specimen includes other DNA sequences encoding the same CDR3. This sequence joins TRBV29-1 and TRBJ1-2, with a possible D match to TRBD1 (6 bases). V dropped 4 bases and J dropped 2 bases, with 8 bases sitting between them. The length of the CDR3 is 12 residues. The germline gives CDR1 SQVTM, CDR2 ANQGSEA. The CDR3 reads CSVATGNYGYTF. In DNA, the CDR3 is TGCAGCGTTGCTACAGGGAACTATGGCTACACCTTC.

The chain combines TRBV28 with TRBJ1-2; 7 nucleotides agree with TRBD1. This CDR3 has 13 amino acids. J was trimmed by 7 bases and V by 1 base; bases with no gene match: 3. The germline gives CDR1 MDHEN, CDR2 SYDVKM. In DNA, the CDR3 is TGTGCCAGCAGTTTATTGAGGACAGGTGGCTACACCTTC. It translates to CASSLLRTGGYTF.

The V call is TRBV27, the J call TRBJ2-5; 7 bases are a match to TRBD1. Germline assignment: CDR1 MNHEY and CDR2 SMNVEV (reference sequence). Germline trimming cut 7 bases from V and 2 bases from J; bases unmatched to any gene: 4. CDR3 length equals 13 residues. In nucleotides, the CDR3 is TGTGCCAGCAATCGACAGGGACAAGAGACCCAGTACTTC. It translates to CASNRQGQETQYF.

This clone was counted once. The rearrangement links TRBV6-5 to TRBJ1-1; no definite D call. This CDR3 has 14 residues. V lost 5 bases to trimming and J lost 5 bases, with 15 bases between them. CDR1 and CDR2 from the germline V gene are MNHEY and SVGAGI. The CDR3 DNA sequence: TGTGCCAGCAGTCCCTCCTCTTACTATACTGAAGCTTTCTTT. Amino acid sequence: CASSPSSYYTEAFF.

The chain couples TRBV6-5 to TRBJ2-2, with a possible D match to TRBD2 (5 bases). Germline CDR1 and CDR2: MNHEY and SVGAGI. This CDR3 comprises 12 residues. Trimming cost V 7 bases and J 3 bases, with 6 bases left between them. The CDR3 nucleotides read TGTGCCAGCATGAGGGACACCGGGGAGCTGTTTTTT. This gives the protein CASMRDTGELFF.